The entry that follows covers one T cell receptor (beta chain) sequence. What it binds is unknown. V dropped 0 bases and J dropped 2 bases, with 9 bases sitting between them. The length of the CDR3 is 14 residues. Germline assignment: CDR1 SGHRS and CDR2 YFSETQ. This entry is derived from a study of shared clonotypes between healthy human individuals. The study, taken as a whole, reports: Few donors limited the genetic and exposure-history diversity represented. Larger estimated richness was generally seen in naive subsets than in memory subsets.

The assay was immunoSEQ multiplex PCR, and TCRdb's table has in-frame clones only and misses some. The repertoire holds hundreds of thousands of clones, with 95% to 97% as singletons. The chain joins TRBV5-1 to TRBJ2-7, with D perhaps matching TRBD2 (5 bases). The sequence was collected from a woman in her twenties or thirties in good health. The material sequenced was naive CD4+ T cells sorted from blood. Described subset: CD45RA+ positively selected. The CDR3 here is CASSLAREPYEQYF. CDR3 nucleotide sequence: TGCGCCAGCAGCTTGGCCCGGGAACCCTACGAGCAGTACTTC.